This T cell receptor (beta chain) stems from a study of blood T cell repertoires in COVID-19. The CDR3 consists of 13 residues. With 5 bases clipped from V and 11 bases from J, the junction kept 7 bases outside the gene matches. Data came from immunoSEQ multiplex PCR; TCRdb stores just in-frame clones and leaves some out. Here the sample spans 150,000 or so clones, approximately 80% being singletons. This receptor was obtained from a man in his fifties or sixties with active or convalescent COVID-19. The specimen sequenced was peripheral blood. The genes are TRBV12-3 or TRBV12-4 and TRBJ1-4, with 8 bases lining up with TRBD1. DNA of the CDR3: TGTGCCAGCAGTACCGCGGACAGGGAGAAACTGTTTTTT. Translation: CASSTADREKLFF.